This is a list of T cell receptor beta chains from one sample in a study of blood T cell repertoires in COVID-19. TCRdb's copy holds only in-frame clones and misses some; the assay was immunoSEQ multiplex PCR. The sample records roughly 70,000 clones, around 89% being singletons. Sequencing was performed on peripheral blood. Receptor source: a woman of 80 years or more with active COVID-19. Both conserved end residues are part of each CDR3. D genes are given only for firm matches. The size entry is marked missing in some rows and otherwise reads once, few, many or a size class.

clone_size: few
cdr3_length: 15
j_call: TRBJ1-1
v_call: TRBV27
d_call: TRBD1
cdr3_aa: CASSRVQGAYTEAFF
cdr3_nt: TGTGCCAGCAGCCGCGTACAGGGGGCATACACTGAAGCTTTCTTT

clone_size: .
cdr3_length: 15
j_call: TRBJ1-1
v_call: TRBV11-2
d_call: TRBD1
cdr3_aa: CASKFGTGTNTEAFF
cdr3_nt: TGTGCCAGCAAGTTCGGGACAGGTACGAACACTGAAGCTTTCTTT

clone_size: .
cdr3_length: 17
j_call: TRBJ2-2
v_call: TRBV4-3
d_call: TRBD2
cdr3_aa: CASSQGGLAPKPGELFF
cdr3_nt: TGCGCCAGCAGCCAAGGGGGACTAGCTCCCAAACCCGGGGAGCTGTTTTTT

clone_size: once
cdr3_length: 15
j_call: TRBJ2-1
v_call: TRBV6-6
d_call: TRBD2
cdr3_aa: CASSYGGSSYNEQFF
cdr3_nt: TGTGCCAGCAGTTACGGCGGGAGCTCCTACAATGAGCAGTTCTTC

clone_size: .
cdr3_length: 18
j_call: TRBJ2-2
v_call: TRBV5-1
d_call: TRBD2
cdr3_aa: CASSSNYAGGGLAGELFF
cdr3_nt: TGCGCCAGCAGCTCCAACTATGCCGGGGGAGGGCTGGCCGGGGAGCTGTTTTTT

clone_size: .
cdr3_length: 18
j_call: TRBJ2-7
v_call: TRBV6-2/TRBV6-3
d_call: TRBD2
cdr3_aa: CASSYDRTSGLSSYEQYF
cdr3_nt: TGTGCCAGCAGTTACGATCGGACTAGCGGCTTGAGCTCCTACGAGCAGTACTTC

clone_size: .
cdr3_length: 14
j_call: TRBJ2-1
v_call: TRBV19
d_call: .
cdr3_aa: CARGPGNPYNEQFF
cdr3_nt: TGTGCCCGGGGTCCGGGGAACCCCTACAATGAGCAGTTCTTC

clone_size: .
cdr3_length: 15
j_call: TRBJ2-3
v_call: TRBV5-5
d_call: .
cdr3_aa: CASSLGPEGTDTQYF
cdr3_nt: TGTGCCAGCAGCTTGGGGCCTGAGGGCACAGATACGCAGTATTTT

clone_size: .
cdr3_length: 13
j_call: TRBJ2-7
v_call: TRBV7-2
d_call: .
cdr3_aa: CASSLAGGYEQYF
cdr3_nt: TGTGCCAGCAGCTTAGCGGGAGGCTACGAGCAGTACTTC

clone_size: .
cdr3_length: 14
j_call: TRBJ2-7
v_call: TRBV7-9
d_call: TRBD1
cdr3_aa: CASSPRTGNYEQYF
cdr3_nt: TGTGCCAGCAGCCCGAGGACAGGGAACTACGAGCAGTACTTC

clone_size: .
cdr3_length: 11
j_call: TRBJ1-2
v_call: TRBV29-1
d_call: .
cdr3_aa: CSVGESYGYTF
cdr3_nt: TGCAGCGTTGGTGAGTCCTATGGCTACACCTTC

clone_size: .
cdr3_length: 18
j_call: TRBJ2-6
v_call: TRBV28
d_call: .
cdr3_aa: CASSLPGGGGSGANVLTF
cdr3_nt: TGTGCCAGCAGTTTACCCGGCGGTGGGGGGAGCGGGGCCAACGTCCTGACTTTC

clone_size: .
cdr3_length: 14
j_call: TRBJ1-6
v_call: TRBV6-5
d_call: .
cdr3_aa: CASRSPSYYSPLHF
cdr3_nt: TGTGCCAGCAGGAGTCCAAGCTACTATTCACCCCTCCACTTT

clone_size: .
cdr3_length: 14
j_call: TRBJ2-1
v_call: TRBV7-2
d_call: TRBD2
cdr3_aa: CASTSRGRAVEQFF
cdr3_nt: TGTGCCAGCACCAGCCGGGGGAGGGCTGTTGAGCAGTTCTTC

clone_size: few
cdr3_length: 14
j_call: TRBJ2-5
v_call: TRBV19
d_call: TRBD1
cdr3_aa: CASRTDRSAKTQYF
cdr3_nt: TGTGCCAGTAGAACGGACAGGTCGGCAAAGACCCAGTACTTC